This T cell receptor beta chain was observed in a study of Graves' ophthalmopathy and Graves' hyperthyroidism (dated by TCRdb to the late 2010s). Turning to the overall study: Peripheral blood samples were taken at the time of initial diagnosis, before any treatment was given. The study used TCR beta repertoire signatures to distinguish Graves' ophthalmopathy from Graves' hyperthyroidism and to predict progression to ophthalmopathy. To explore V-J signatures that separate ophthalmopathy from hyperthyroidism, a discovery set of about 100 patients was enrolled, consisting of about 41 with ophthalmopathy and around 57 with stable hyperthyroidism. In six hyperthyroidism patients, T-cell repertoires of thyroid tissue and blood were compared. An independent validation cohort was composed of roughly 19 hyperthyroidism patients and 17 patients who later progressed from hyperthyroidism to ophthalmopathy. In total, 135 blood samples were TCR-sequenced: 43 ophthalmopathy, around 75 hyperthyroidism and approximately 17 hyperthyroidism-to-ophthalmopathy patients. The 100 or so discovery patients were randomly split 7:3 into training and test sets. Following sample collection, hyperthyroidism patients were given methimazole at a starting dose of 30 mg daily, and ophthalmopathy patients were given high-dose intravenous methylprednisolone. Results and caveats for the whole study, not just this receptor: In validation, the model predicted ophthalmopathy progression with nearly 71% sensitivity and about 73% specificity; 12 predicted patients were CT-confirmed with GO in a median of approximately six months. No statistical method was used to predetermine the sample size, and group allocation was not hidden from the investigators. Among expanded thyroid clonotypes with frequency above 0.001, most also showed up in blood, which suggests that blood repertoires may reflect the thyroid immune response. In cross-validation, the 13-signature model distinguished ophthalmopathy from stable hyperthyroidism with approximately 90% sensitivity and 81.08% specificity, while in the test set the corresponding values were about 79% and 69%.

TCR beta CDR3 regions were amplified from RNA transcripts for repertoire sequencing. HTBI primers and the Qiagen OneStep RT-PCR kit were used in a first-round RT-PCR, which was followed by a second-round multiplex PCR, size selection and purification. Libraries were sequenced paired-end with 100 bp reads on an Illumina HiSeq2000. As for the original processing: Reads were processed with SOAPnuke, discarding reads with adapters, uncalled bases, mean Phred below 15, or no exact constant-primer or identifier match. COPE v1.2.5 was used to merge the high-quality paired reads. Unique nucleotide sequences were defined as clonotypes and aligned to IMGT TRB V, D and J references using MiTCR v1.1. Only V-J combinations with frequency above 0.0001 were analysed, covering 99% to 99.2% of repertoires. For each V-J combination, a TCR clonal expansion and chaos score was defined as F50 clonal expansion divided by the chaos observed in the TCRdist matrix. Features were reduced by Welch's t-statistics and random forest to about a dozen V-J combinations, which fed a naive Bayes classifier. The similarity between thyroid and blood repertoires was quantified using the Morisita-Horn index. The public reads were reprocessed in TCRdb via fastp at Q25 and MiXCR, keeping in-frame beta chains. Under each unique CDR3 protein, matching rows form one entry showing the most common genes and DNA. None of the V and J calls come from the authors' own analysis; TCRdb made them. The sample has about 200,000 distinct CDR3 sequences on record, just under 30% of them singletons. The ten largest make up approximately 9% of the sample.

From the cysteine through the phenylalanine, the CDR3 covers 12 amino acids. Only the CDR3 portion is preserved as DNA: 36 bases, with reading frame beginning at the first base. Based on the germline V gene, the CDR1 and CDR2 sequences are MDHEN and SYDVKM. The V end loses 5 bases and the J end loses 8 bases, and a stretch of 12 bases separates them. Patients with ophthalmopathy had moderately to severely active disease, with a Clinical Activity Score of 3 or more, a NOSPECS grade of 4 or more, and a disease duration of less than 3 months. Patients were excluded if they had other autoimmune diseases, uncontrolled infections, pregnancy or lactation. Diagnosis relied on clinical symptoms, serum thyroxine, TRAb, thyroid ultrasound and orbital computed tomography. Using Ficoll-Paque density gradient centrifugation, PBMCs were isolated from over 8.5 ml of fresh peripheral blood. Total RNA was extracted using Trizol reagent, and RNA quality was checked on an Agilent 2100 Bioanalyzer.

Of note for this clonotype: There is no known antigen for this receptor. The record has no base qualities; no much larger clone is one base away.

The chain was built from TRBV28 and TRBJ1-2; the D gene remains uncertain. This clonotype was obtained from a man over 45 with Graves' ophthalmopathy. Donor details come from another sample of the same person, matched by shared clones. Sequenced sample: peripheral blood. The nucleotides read TGTGCCAGCAGTCCGCCCGAGGGAGGCTACACCTTC. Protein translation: CASSPPEGGYTF.